The clone carrying this T cell receptor (beta chain) was counted ten times or more. Its antigen is as yet unknown. CDR1 MNHEY and CDR2 SMNVEV come from the germline V gene (reference sequence). The CDR3 sequence is 15 residues long. After removal of 5 bases from V and 3 bases from J, the junction contained 6 bases not matched to a gene. The hyperthyroidism was newly diagnosed and had lasted under 2 months; the patients were aged 18 to 65. In making diagnoses, clinical symptoms, serum thyroxine and TRAb, thyroid ultrasound and orbital computed tomography were all used. Amplification of TCR beta CDR3 regions used RNA as the template. Initially, a first-round RT-PCR of the TCR CDR3 employed the HTBI primer set. From the multiplex PCR reads, TCRdb called clonotypes with MiXCR, one entry per CDR3 protein. The table lists fewer than 200,000 distinct CDR3 sequences, about 9.4% of them singletons. The sample belongs to a study of T cells in Graves' hyperthyroidism and ophthalmopathy.

Study-level findings and limits: Before onset, ophthalmopathy was predicted by the model a median about 6.2 months earlier.

The sequenced sample consisted of blood. V gene TRBV27 combines with J gene TRBJ2-3, with 9 bases identical to TRBD1. The receptor comes from a woman aged 18 to 35 with Graves' hyperthyroidism that later progressed to Graves' ophthalmopathy. CDR3 residues: CASSRQGVRTDTQYF. The CDR3 region has the DNA TGTGCCAGCAGTCGACAGGGGGTAAGAACAGATACGCAGTATTTT.